Presented here are 7 T cell receptor beta chains from one specimen sequenced in a study of shared clonotypes between healthy human individuals. Profiling relied on immunoSEQ multiplex PCR, and the TCRdb table lists in-frame clones only, not all of them. The sample comprises over a million clones, more than 65% of which are singletons, and approximately 1.5% rests with the top ten. The sample was memory CD4+ T cells sorted from blood. The subset is: CD45RA-negative fraction. The source of these receptors is a man younger than 35 in good health.

The CDR3 sequence is CASSGGLAGGQETQYF. CDR3 nucleotide sequence: TGTGCCAGTAGTGGGGGACTAGCGGGGGGTCAAGAGACCCAGTACTTC. The gene calls are TRBV19 and TRBJ2-5; 15 bases fit TRBD2. This CDR3 has 16 residues. V lost 5 bases, J lost 2 bases, and 3 bases stayed unmatched. CDR1 and CDR2 from the germline V gene are LNHDA and SQIVND (reference sequence).

The table lists this clone with a few counts. The rearrangement joins TRBV5-1 to TRBJ2-5, with D possibly being TRBD1 or TRBD2 (5 bases each). Germline V gene sequence: CDR1 SGHRS, CDR2 YFSETQ. The CDR3 is made up of 14 amino acids. Trimming took 4 bases from V and 1 from J, leaving 11 bases between them. CDR3 in amino acids: CASSEAGTQETQYF. The CDR3 coding sequence is TGCGCCAGCAGCGAGGCCGGGACCCAAGAGACCCAGTACTTC.

The chain couples TRBV30 to TRBJ1-1, with D possibly matching TRBD1 (5 bases). The CDR3 contains 14 residues. Germline-derived CDR1 and CDR2 are GTSNPN and SVGIG (reference sequence). Trimming shortened V by 1 base and J by 2 bases, and 11 bases separated the two germline ends. CDR3 DNA sequence: TGTGCCTGGAGTGGGGGGGATCGAAACACTGAAGCTTTCTTT. Its protein is CAWSGGDRNTEAFF.

The chain carries TRBV9 and TRBJ2-7; maybe TRBD1 (6 bases). Germline lookup yields CDR1 SGDLS and CDR2 YYNGEE. The V end was cut by 0 bases, the J end by 2 bases, with 15 bases between. The CDR3 spans 16 residues. CDR3 region: CASSVEVDRPTYEQYF. The CDR3 DNA follows: TGTGCCAGCAGCGTAGAGGTAGACAGGCCGACCTACGAGCAGTACTTC.

This sequence joins TRBV29-1 and TRBJ2-1; tentatively, D is TRBD2 (8 bases). V was clipped by 6 bases and J by 0 bases, with 18 bases between them. The CDR3 has 16 residues. Germline V gene sequence: CDR1 SQVTM, CDR2 ANQGSEA. For the CDR3, the DNA is TGCAGCGTCCCCAGGGGGAGCGGGGGCTCCTACAATGAGCAGTTCTTC. This gives the protein CSVPRGSGGSYNEQFF.

J is TRBJ1-2 and V is TRBV7-9; D uncertain. Looked up from germline, CDR1 is SEHNR and CDR2 is FQNEAQ (reference sequence). Between the trimmed V and J ends, which lost 4 bases and 6 bases, there was a span of 15 bases. The CDR3 covers 14 residues. The CDR3 sequence: CASSSWPEADGYTF. The CDR3 coding sequence is TGTGCCAGCAGCTCTTGGCCCGAGGCGGATGGCTACACCTTC.

The gene calls are TRBV6-1 and TRBJ2-5; D is undetermined. The V gene's germline CDR1 is MNHNS and CDR2 SASEGT. The CDR3 sequence is 13 residues long. With 6 bases removed from V and 4 bases from J, the gap between germline ends came to 12 bases. CDR3 bases: TGTGCCAGCAGGGAAACTGGTCCAGAGACCCAGTACTTC. Protein sequence: CASRETGPETQYF.